This entry is about one TCR beta chain. The data originate from a study of shared clonotypes between healthy human individuals. From germline, CDR1 is SGHRS and CDR2 YFSETQ. CDR3 length: 13 amino acids. V was pared by 4 bases and J by 7 bases, with 5 bases of the junction left unmatched. Here immunoSEQ multiplex PCR was the method, and the copy in TCRdb shows in-frame clones only, minus some. The sample lists about 660,000 clones, approximately 74% occurring once. The clonotype originates from a woman in her thirties in good health. The sequenced sample consisted of memory CD4+ T cells sorted from blood. Subset given: CD45RA-negative fraction. The V and J genes are TRBV5-1 and TRBJ2-1; 7 bases fit TRBD1. CDR3 in amino acids: CASSEQQGNEQFF. DNA of the CDR3: TGCGCCAGCAGCGAACAACAGGGGAATGAGCAGTTCTTC.